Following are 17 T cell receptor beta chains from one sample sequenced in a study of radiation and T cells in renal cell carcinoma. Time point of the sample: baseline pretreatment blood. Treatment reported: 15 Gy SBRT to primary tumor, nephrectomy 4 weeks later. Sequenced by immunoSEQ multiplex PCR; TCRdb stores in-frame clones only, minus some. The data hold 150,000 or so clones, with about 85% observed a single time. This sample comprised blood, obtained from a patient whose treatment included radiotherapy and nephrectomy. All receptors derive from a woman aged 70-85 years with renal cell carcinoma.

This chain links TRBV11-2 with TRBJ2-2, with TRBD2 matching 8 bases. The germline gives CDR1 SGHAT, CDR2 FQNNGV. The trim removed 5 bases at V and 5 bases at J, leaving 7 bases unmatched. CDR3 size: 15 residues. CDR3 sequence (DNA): TGTGCCAGCAGCCCAGGACTAGCTGGGACCGGGGAGCTGTTTTTT. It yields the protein CASSPGLAGTGELFF.

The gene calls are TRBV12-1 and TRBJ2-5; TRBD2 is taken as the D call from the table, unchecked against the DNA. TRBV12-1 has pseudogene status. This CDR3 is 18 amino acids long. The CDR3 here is CASSFGLPRLAFQETQYF. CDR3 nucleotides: TGTGCCAGCAGCTTTGGATTGCCGAGACTAGCATTCCAAGAGACCCAGTACTTC.

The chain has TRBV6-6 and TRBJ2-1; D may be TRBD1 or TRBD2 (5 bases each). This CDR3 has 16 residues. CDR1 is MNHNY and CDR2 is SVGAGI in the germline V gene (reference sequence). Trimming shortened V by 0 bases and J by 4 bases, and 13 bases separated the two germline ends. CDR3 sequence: CASSYSPGAPYNEQFF. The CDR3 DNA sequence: TGTGCCAGCAGTTACTCCCCCGGGGCCCCGTACAATGAGCAGTTCTTC.

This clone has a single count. The chain's CDR3 is CASSSVRTGETGELFF. The CDR3, as DNA: TGCGCCAGCAGCTCGGTACGGACAGGGGAGACCGGGGAGCTGTTTTTT. The chain couples TRBV5-1 to TRBJ2-2, with TRBD1 matching 9 bases. The CDR3 sequence is 16 residues long. Germline V gene lookup returns CDR1 SGHRS and CDR2 YFSETQ. V lost 3 bases to trimming and J lost 5 bases; unmatched junction nucleotides: 8. The variable domain in full, with the rest retrieved from reference TRBV5-1 and TRBJ2-2, is KAGVTQTPRYLIKTRGQQVTLSCSPISGHRSVSWYQQTPGQGLQFLFEYFSETQRNKGNFPGRFSGRQFSNSRSEMNVSTLELGDSALYLCASSSVRTGETGELFFGEGSRLTVL.

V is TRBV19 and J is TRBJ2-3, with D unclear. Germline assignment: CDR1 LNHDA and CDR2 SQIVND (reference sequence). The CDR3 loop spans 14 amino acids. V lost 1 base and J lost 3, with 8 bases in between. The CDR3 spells CASSIGPPTDTQYF. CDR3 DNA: TGTGCCAGTAGTATAGGCCCTCCGACAGATACGCAGTATTTT.

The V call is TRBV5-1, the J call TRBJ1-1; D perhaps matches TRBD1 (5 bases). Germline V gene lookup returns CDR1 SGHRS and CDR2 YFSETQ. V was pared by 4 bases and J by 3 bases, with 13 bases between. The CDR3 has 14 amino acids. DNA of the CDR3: TGCGCCAGCAGCGGGACCCTAGGGGACACTGAAGCTTTCTTT. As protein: CASSGTLGDTEAFF.

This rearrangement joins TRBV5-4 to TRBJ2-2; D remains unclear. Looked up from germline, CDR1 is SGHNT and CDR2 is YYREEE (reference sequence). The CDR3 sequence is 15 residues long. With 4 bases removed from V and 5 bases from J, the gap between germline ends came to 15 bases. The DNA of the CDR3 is TGTGCCAGCAGCCAGGAGATTAGGGTGACCGGGGAGCTGTTTTTT. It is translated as CASSQEIRVTGELFF.

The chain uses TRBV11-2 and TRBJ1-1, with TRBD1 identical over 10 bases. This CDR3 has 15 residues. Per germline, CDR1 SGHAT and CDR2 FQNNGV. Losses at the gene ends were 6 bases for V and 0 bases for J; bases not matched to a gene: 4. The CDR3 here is CASRLGTGVNTEAFF. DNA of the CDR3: TGTGCCAGCAGACTAGGGACAGGGGTGAACACTGAAGCTTTCTTT.

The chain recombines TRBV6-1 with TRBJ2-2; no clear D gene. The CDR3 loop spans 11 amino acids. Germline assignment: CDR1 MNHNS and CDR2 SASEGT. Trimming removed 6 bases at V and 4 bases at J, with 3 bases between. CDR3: CASSSTGELFF. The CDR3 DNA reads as TGTGCCAGCAGCTCCACCGGGGAGCTGTTTTTT.

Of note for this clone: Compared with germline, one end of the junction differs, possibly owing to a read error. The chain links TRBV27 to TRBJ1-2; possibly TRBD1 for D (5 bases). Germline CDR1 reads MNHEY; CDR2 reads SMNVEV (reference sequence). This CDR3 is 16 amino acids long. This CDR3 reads CASSISGAVGLYGYTF. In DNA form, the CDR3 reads TGTGCCAGCAGTATATCCGGGGCTGTAGGCCTCTATGGCTACACCTTC.

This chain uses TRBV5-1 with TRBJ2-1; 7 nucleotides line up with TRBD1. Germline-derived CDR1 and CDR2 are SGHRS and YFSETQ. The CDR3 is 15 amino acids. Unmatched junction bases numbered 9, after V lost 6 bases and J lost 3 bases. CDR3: CASTLTGVLYNEQFF. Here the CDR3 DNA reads TGCGCCAGCACATTAACAGGGGTCCTCTACAATGAGCAGTTCTTC.

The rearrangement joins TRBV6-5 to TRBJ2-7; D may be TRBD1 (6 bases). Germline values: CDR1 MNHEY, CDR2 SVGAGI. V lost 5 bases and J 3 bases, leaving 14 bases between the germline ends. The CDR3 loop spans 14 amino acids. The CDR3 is CASSEGQTNYEQYF. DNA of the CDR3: TGTGCCAGCAGTGAGGGACAAACTAACTACGAGCAGTACTTC.

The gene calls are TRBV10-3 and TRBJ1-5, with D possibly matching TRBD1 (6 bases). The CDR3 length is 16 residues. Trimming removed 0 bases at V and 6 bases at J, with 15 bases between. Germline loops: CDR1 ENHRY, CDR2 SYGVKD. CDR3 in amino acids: CAISESLTGSGQPQHF. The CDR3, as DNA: TGTGCCATCAGTGAGTCCCTAACAGGGTCAGGTCAGCCCCAGCATTTT.

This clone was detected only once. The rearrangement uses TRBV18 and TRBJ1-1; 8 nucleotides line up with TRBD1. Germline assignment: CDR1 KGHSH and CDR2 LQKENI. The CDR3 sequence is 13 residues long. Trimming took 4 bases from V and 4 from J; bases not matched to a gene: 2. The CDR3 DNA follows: TGTGCCAGCTCACGGGACAGGACCACTGAAGCTTTCTTT. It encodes CASSRDRTTEAFF.

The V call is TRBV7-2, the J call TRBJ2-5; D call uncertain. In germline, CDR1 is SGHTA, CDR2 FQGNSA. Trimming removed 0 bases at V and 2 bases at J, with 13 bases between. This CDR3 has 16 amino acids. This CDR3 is CASSLAMGLGQETQYF. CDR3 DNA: TGTGCCAGCAGCTTAGCGATGGGGTTGGGTCAAGAGACCCAGTACTTC. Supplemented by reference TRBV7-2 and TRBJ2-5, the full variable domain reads GAGVSQSPSNKVTEKGKDVELRCDPISGHTALYWYRQSLGQGLEFLIYFQGNSAPDKSGLPSDRFSAERTGGSVSTLTIQRTQQEDSAVYLCASSLAMGLGQETQYFGPGTRLLVL.

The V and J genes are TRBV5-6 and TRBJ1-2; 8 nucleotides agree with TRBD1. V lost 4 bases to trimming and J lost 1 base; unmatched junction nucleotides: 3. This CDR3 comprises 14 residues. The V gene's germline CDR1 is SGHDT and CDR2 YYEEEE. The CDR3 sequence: CASSPDRVNYGYTF. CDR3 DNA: TGTGCCAGCAGCCCGGACAGGGTTAACTATGGCTACACCTTC.

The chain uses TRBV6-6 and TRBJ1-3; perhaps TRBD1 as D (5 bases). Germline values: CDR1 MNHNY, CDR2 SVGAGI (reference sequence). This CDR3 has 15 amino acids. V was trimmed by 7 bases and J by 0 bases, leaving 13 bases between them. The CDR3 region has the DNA TGTGCCAGCATCAACAGACAGTCCTCTGGAAACACCATATATTTT. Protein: CASINRQSSGNTIYF.